The present T cell receptor beta chain was sequenced within a study of blood T cell repertoires in COVID-19. Per the germline V gene, CDR1 is SGHDT and CDR2 is YYEEEE. This CDR3 has 13 residues. Trimming left V 6 bases short and J 7 bases short, with 16 bases between. In the original processing: Amplification of reference gene primers was used by the study to estimate nucleated cell counts. The protocol was immunoSEQ multiplex PCR, while the TCRdb copy is restricted to in-frame clones and leaves out a portion. V, J and clone size reflect that table, while D and trimming were determined from the DNA. Counted here are 150,000 to 200,000 clones, approximately 80% occurring once; the ten biggest clones make up about 5%. Self-reported history from a screening survey and questionnaire set each donor's cohort.

V usage is TRBV5-6 and J usage is TRBJ1-2, with a possible D match to TRBD1 (6 bases). Sequencing was performed on PBMCs or T cells enriched from blood (not recorded which). This TCR was recovered from a woman aged 55-75 years with acute COVID-19. The CDR3 loop reads CASIRKPGAGYTF. In DNA, the CDR3 is TGTGCCAGCATTCGTAAGCCAGGGGCTGGCTACACCTTC.